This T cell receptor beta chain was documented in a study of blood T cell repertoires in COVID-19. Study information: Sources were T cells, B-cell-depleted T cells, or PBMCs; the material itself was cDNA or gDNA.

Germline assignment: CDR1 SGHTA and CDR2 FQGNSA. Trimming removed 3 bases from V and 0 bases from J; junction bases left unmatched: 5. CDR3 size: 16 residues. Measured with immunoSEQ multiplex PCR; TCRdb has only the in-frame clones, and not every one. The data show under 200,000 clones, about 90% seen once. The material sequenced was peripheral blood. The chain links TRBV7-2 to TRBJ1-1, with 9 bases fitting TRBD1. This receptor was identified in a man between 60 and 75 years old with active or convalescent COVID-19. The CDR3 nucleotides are TGTGCCAGCAGCTTGCCGGGACAGGGAATGAACACTGAAGCTTTCTTT. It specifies CASSLPGQGMNTEAFF.